Listed below are T cell receptor beta chains from one sample, sequenced in a study of radiation and T cells in renal cell carcinoma. Produced via immunoSEQ multiplex PCR; TCRdb's table is partial and in-frame only. The table has 120,000 or so clones, around 80% seen once. The sample here was blood, taken from a patient whose treatment included radiotherapy and nephrectomy. These receptor sequences come from a man aged 45-65 years with renal cell carcinoma. CDR3s include the opening cysteine and the closing phenylalanine or tryptophan. The D gene is left open where the match is weak. Where a row states a size, it is once, few, many or the class of an expanded clone; other rows omit it.

>.|.|TRBV7-9|TRBJ1-1
TGTGCCAGCAGCTTAGTCCGGGACGAAGCTTTCTTT
CASSLVRDEAFF
>.|TRBD1|TRBV7-8|TRBJ1-4
TGTGCCAGCAGCTTTCGACAGGGTCCTGAAAAACTGTTTTTT
CASSFRQGPEKLFF
>.|.|TRBV5-5|TRBJ1-6
TGTGCCAGCAGCCTTTCCGCATTGGGTTATAATTCACCCCTCCACTTT
CASSLSALGYNSPLHF
>few|TRBD2|TRBV6-4|TRBJ2-5
TGTGCCAGCAGTGACTCGATAATAGGGACTAGCGGGGAAGAGACCCAGTACTTC
CASSDSIIGTSGEETQYF
>.|TRBD2|TRBV13|TRBJ2-3
TGTGCCAGCAGCTACCCACCCGGACTAGCGGGGGGGCCCGATACGCAGTATTTT
CASSYPPGLAGGPDTQYF
>few|.|TRBV6-1|TRBJ1-5
TGTGCCAGCAGTGAAGCCTGGGGACTTAATCAGCCCCAGCATTTT
CASSEAWGLNQPQHF
>.|TRBD1|TRBV19|TRBJ2-5
TGTGCCAGTAGGAGTGGACAGGGCGGAGTAGGAGAGACCCAGTACTTC
CASRSGQGGVGETQYF
>.|.|TRBV6-1|TRBJ2-2
TGTGCCAGCAGTGAAGTGGACACCCGCCTTTTTAGCGGGGAGCTGTTTTTT
CASSEVDTRLFSGELFF
>once|.|TRBV18|TRBJ1-2
TGTGCCAGCTCACTGCGGGAGGGAGGCTACACCTTC
CASSLREGGYTF
>once|.|TRBV19|TRBJ1-5
TGTGCCAGTAGGGACTTAAATCAGCCCCAGCATTTT
CASRDLNQPQHF
>.|.|TRBV30|TRBJ1-5
TGTGCCTGGGGGTGGGGGAGCAGCAATCAGCCCCAGCATTTT
CAWGWGSSNQPQHF
>.|.|TRBV4-1|TRBJ1-3
TGCGCCAGCAGCCAAGAAATCGGAATCTCTGGAAACACCATATATTTT
CASSQEIGISGNTIYF
>once|.|TRBV5-1|TRBJ2-3
TGCGCCAGCGGACCCAACACAGCAGATACGCAGTATTTT
CASGPNTADTQYF
>.|.|TRBV10-3|TRBJ2-7
TGTGCCATCAGTGAGTCAGAGGGCAGTCTCTACGAGCAGTACTTC
CAISESEGSLYEQYF
>.|TRBD1|TRBV2|TRBJ1-5
TGTGCCAGCAGTGACGGGGTTAAGGGGGCAGGTCAGCCCCAGCATTTT
CASSDGVKGAGQPQHF
>.|.|TRBV6-4|TRBJ1-5
TGTGCCAGCAGTGACTCTCGGCAGATAGGGGATCATCAGCCCCAGCATTTT
CASSDSRQIGDHQPQHF
>.|.|TRBV2|TRBJ2-7
TGTGCCAGCAGTGACGCCGGACAGCTCCCAACCTACGAGCAGTACTTC
CASSDAGQLPTYEQYF
>.|.|TRBV7-2|TRBJ1-3
TGTGCCAGCAGCGATGGACCCTCCGGGGGAAACACCATATATTTT
CASSDGPSGGNTIYF
>.|.|TRBV7-2|TRBJ2-1
TGTGCCAGCAGCCCGACTGATGAGCAGTTCTTC
CASSPTDEQFF
>.|TRBD2|TRBV7-9|TRBJ2-7
TGTGCCAGCAGCTCGACTAGCGGTACCTACGAGCAGTACTTC
CASSSTSGTYEQYF
>.|TRBD2|TRBV28|TRBJ2-1
TGTGCCAGCAGTTTATTAAGACTAGCGGCCTACAATGAGCAGTTCTTC
CASSLLRLAAYNEQFF
>.|TRBD1|TRBV27|TRBJ1-5
TGTGCCAGCAGTTTCAGGGGGTACAATCAGCCCCAGCATTTT
CASSFRGYNQPQHF
>.|.|TRBV30|TRBJ2-7
TGTGCCTGGAGTGGGGGGCAGTGGAGGGAGCAGTACTTC
CAWSGGQWREQYF